This passage covers 14 T cell receptor beta chains from one sample sequenced in a study of PD-1 blockade in classical Hodgkin lymphoma. All patients relapsed after autologous stem cell transplantation, and brentuximab vedotin exposure varied. Only in-frame clones appear in the TCRdb table, and some are missing; sequencing was by immunoSEQ multiplex PCR. The sample has roughly 41,000 clones; 85% to 90% are singletons. The sample was peripheral blood mononuclear cells (PBMCs), taken before the second cycle of nivolumab. The receptors come from a human donor with classical Hodgkin lymphoma.

The J gene is TRBJ2-7, the V gene TRBV18; D not resolved. Germline V gene lookup returns CDR1 KGHSH and CDR2 LQKENI. The CDR3 is 15 residues long. Between the trimmed V and J ends, which lost 2 bases and 3 bases, there was a span of 14 bases. In DNA form, the CDR3 reads TGTGCCAGCTCACCAACACGAAGACCTTACTACGAGCAGTACTTC. It is translated as CASSPTRRPYYEQYF.

The CDR3 protein is CASSESRDFLEQYF. The DNA for the CDR3 is TGTGCCAGCAGTGAATCCCGGGATTTCCTCGAGCAGTACTTC. V is TRBV6-1 and J is TRBJ2-5; the D gene is possibly TRBD2 (5 bases). The J call could be wrong; TRBJ2-7 is a better fit for the DNA end. Germline loops: CDR1 MNHNS, CDR2 SASEGT. The CDR3 length is 14 residues.

The chain has TRBV11-3 and TRBJ1-3; 7 bases match TRBD1. The CDR3 has 15 amino acids. Germline V gene sequence: CDR1 SGHNT, CDR2 YENEEA. The ends lost 6 bases at V and 9 bases at J; junction bases unmatched: 14. This CDR3 reads CASSSDRNWNCTIYF. CDR3 sequence (DNA): TGTGCCAGCAGTTCGGACAGGAATTGGAATTGCACCATATATTTT.

The table lists this clone with a count of one. The chain uses TRBV7-2 and TRBJ1-2; D ambiguous. V lost 5 bases and J lost 2, with 6 bases in between. In germline, CDR1 is SGHTA, CDR2 FQGNSA. This CDR3 has 12 residues. CDR3 region: CASSQANYGYTF. DNA of the CDR3: TGTGCCAGCAGCCAGGCCAACTATGGCTACACCTTC.

The rearrangement uses TRBV10-1 and TRBJ2-3; D is unresolved. CDR3 length: 14 residues. Trimming took 5 bases from V and 0 from J, leaving 9 bases between them. Germline V gene data show CDR1 as WNHNN and CDR2 as SYGVQD (reference sequence). The CDR3 loop reads CASSLVASTDTQYF. The CDR3 bases are TGCGCCAGCAGTTTGGTGGCTAGCACAGATACGCAGTATTTT.

The chain couples TRBV7-3 to TRBJ2-2; the D gene is possibly TRBD1 (6 bases). The CDR3 consists of 12 residues. Trimming cost V 3 bases and J 8 bases, with 7 bases left between them. Germline V lookup: CDR1 SGHTA, CDR2 FQGTGA. CDR3 sequence (DNA): TGTGCCAGCAGCTTTGGGACAGGGGAGCTGTTTTTT. Translation gives CASSFGTGELFF.

The V gene is TRBV7-8, the J gene TRBJ1-5; possibly TRBD1 for D (6 bases). CDR1 and CDR2 from the germline V gene are SGHVS and FQNEAQ. The CDR3 runs 20 residues. V lost 5 bases and J lost 0, with 26 bases in between. In DNA, the CDR3 is TGTGCCAGCAGCCTAGAGGGGGTTGGTACAGGGTCTTATAGCAATCAGCCCCAGCATTTT. Its protein product is CASSLEGVGTGSYSNQPQHF.

This chain uses TRBV9 with TRBJ1-2; D is undetermined. CDR3 size: 12 residues. Germline V lookup: CDR1 SGDLS, CDR2 YYNGEE. Trimming took 4 bases from V and 5 from J, leaving 9 bases between them. In DNA form, the CDR3 reads TGTGCCAGCAGCTCCCGAGGGTATGGCTACACCTTC. Translated: CASSSRGYGYTF. Variable domain in full (rest from reference TRBV9 and TRBJ1-2): DSGVTQTPKHLITATGQRVTLRCSPRSGDLSVYWYQQSLDQGLQFLIQYYNGEERAKGNILERFSAQQFPDLHSELNLSSLELGDSALYFCASSSRGYGYTFGSGTRLTVV.

The chain uses TRBV10-1 and TRBJ2-1, with 7 bases lining up with TRBD2. Germline V gene sequence: CDR1 WNHNN, CDR2 SYGVQD (reference sequence). Trimming cost V 2 bases and J 1 base; bases outside gene matches: 8. This CDR3 contains 17 residues. The CDR3 here is CASSEGPWRGSYNEQFF. The CDR3 nucleotides read TGCGCCAGCAGTGAGGGCCCATGGCGGGGGTCCTACAATGAGCAGTTCTTC.

The V call is TRBV11-2, the J call TRBJ2-7; weak D call: TRBD2 (6 bases). CDR1 and CDR2 from the germline V gene are SGHAT and FQNNGV. CDR3 length: 15 amino acids. V lost 5 bases, J lost 0 bases, and 14 bases lay in between. The CDR3 sequence: CASSPWRDHSYEQYF. In DNA, the CDR3 is TGTGCCAGCAGCCCCTGGCGGGACCACTCCTACGAGCAGTACTTC.

This clone was detected only once. J is TRBJ1-6 and V is TRBV27, with D perhaps TRBD1 (5 bases). Germline CDR1 reads MNHEY; CDR2 reads SMNVEV (reference sequence). With 0 bases removed from V and 17 bases from J, the gap between germline ends came to 14 bases. The CDR3 extends over 13 amino acids. The CDR3 region is CASSLSWGSGVHF. The CDR3 DNA is TGTGCCAGCAGTTTATCCTGGGGGTCGGGCGTCCACTTT.

The chain is built from TRBV27 and TRBJ2-5; D tentatively reads TRBD1 or TRBD2 (5 bases each). V was pared by 4 bases and J by 4 bases, with 25 bases between. The germline V gene encodes CDR1 MNHEY and CDR2 SMNVEV (reference sequence). The CDR3 is made up of 18 amino acids. The CDR3 DNA follows: TGTGCCAGCAGTTCAACCGGGACGATGAACCCTAACTCAGAGACCCAGTACTTC. It encodes CASSSTGTMNPNSETQYF.

The gene calls are TRBV30 and TRBJ1-1, with 9 bases matching TRBD1. The germline V gene encodes CDR1 GTSNPN and CDR2 SVGIG (reference sequence). The CDR3 has 14 amino acids. Trimming removed 4 bases from V and 4 bases from J; junction bases left unmatched: 7. Here the CDR3 reads CAWNPGQGGTEAFF. The CDR3 coding sequence is TGTGCCTGGAACCCGGGACAGGGAGGCACTGAAGCTTTCTTT. The full variable domain, completed using reference TRBV30 and TRBJ1-1, is SQTIHQWPATLVQPVGSPLSLECTVEGTSNPNLYWYRQAAGRGLQLLFYSVGIGQISSEVPQNLSASRPQDRQFILSSKKLLLSDSGFYLCAWNPGQGGTEAFFGQGTRLTVV.

The chain has TRBV28 and TRBJ1-1; a weak D match, TRBD1 (5 bases). Germline V gives CDR1 MDHEN, CDR2 SYDVKM. This CDR3 has 16 residues. V was shortened by 6 bases and J by 1 base, with 18 bases between the two germline ends. The DNA of the CDR3 is TGTGCCAGCAGGAAGACAGCTTATACGGGGAACACTGAAGCTTTCTTT. Amino acid sequence: CASRKTAYTGNTEAFF.